Each of the 10 T cell receptor beta chains below was sequenced from the same sample in a study of OX40 agonist ivuxolimab in advanced cancers. TCRdb's table, derived via immunoSEQ multiplex PCR, lists solely in-frame clones and lacks some. There are approximately 82,000 clones in the sample; more than 70% occur only once, and approximately 6.5% lies in the top ten. Source: CD4+ or CD8+ T cells sorted from blood, taken in a trial of the OX40 agonist ivuxolimab. The receptors originated from an adult with an advanced solid tumor such as melanoma, head and neck, liver or kidney cancer.

V usage is TRBV19 and J usage is TRBJ1-4, with D perhaps matching TRBD1 (5 bases). Germline V CDR1 and CDR2: LNHDA, SQIVND (reference sequence). V lost 7 bases, J lost 8 bases, and 11 bases lay in between. There are 12 residues in the CDR3. The CDR3 loop reads CASKQGREKLFF. The CDR3 nucleotides are TGTGCCAGTAAGCAGGGTAGGGAAAAACTGTTTTTT.

The chain links TRBV5-1 to TRBJ2-5; no clear D. CDR1 is SGHRS and CDR2 is YFSETQ in the germline V gene. Trimming cost V 0 bases and J 5 bases, with 11 bases left between them. This CDR3 has 14 residues. DNA for the CDR3: TGCGCCAGCAGCTTGGAGTGGGGTCGGGAGACCCAGTACTTC. Its translation: CASSLEWGRETQYF.

The V call is TRBV19, the J call TRBJ2-1; the match to TRBD2 covers 11 bases. Germline CDR1 reads LNHDA; CDR2 reads SQIVND (reference sequence). With V trimmed by 6 bases and J by 4 bases, 5 bases remained unmatched. The CDR3 consists of 15 residues. The CDR3 protein is CASRRGLAVYNEQFF. The DNA of the CDR3 is TGTGCCAGTAGGAGGGGACTAGCGGTTTACAATGAGCAGTTCTTC.

The CDR3 loop is CASSVFSGENKDTQYF. The CDR3 DNA reads as TGTGCCAGCAGCGTATTCAGCGGGGAAAACAAGGATACGCAGTATTTT. The V call is TRBV9, the J call TRBJ2-3; 7 bases fit TRBD2. The CDR3 length is 16 residues. The junction had 11 bases not matched to a gene; V was cut back by 1 base and J by 6 bases. Germline values: CDR1 SGDLS, CDR2 YYNGEE.

The chain has TRBV5-1 and TRBJ2-3; D gene ambiguous. Germline V CDR1 and CDR2: SGHRS, YFSETQ. The CDR3 spans 13 residues. Trimming shortened V by 0 bases and J by 2 bases, and 4 bases separated the two germline ends. CDR3 amino acids: CASSLGNTDTQYF. The CDR3 coding sequence is TGCGCCAGCAGCTTGGGGAACACAGATACGCAGTATTTT. The whole variable domain, remainder taken from reference TRBV5-1 and TRBJ2-3, is KAGVTQTPRYLIKTRGQQVTLSCSPISGHRSVSWYQQTPGQGLQFLFEYFSETQRNKGNFPGRFSGRQFSNSRSEMNVSTLELGDSALYLCASSLGNTDTQYFGPGTRLTVL.

The CDR3 region is CASSEGSGGPRETQYF. In DNA, the CDR3 is TGTGCCAGCAGTGAAGGGAGCGGGGGGCCGAGGGAGACCCAGTACTTC. V usage is TRBV6-1 and J usage is TRBJ2-5, with 9 bases matching TRBD2. Germline assignment: CDR1 MNHNS and CDR2 SASEGT. V lost 1 base to trimming and J lost 5 bases; unmatched junction nucleotides: 8. The CDR3 sequence is 16 residues long.

This chain joins TRBV7-6 and TRBJ2-3, with D unresolved. The germline CDR1 and CDR2 sequences are SGHVS and FNYEAQ. The CDR3 spans 15 residues. V lost 5 bases and J lost 0, with 12 bases in between. CDR3 bases: TGTGCCAGCAGCCTTATACGGTCTAGCACAGATACGCAGTATTTT. This sequence encodes CASSLIRSSTDTQYF.

Regarding this clone: Other DNA sequences of this sample code for an identical CDR3. The chain couples TRBV18 to TRBJ1-4; D gene unclear. The CDR3 has 13 amino acids. Germline CDR1 reads KGHSH; CDR2 reads LQKENI. Trimming pared 2 bases from V and 5 bases from J, leaving 6 bases between. The CDR3 reads CASSPGMNEKLFF. In nucleotides, the CDR3 is TGTGCCAGCTCACCAGGGATGAATGAAAAACTGTTTTTT.

The J gene is TRBJ2-5, the V gene TRBV11-3, with a weak D call TRBD2 (5 bases). CDR1 is SGHNT and CDR2 is YENEEA in the germline V gene. Trimming cost V 6 bases and J 1 base, with 9 bases left between them. This CDR3 has 13 amino acids. The DNA for the CDR3 is TGTGCCAGCAGTCGCCGGGGCCAAGAGACCCAGTACTTC. It translates to CASSRRGQETQYF.

The CDR3 here is CASSPGRSSYNEQFF. The CDR3 bases are TGTGCCAGCAGCCCCGGGAGGAGCTCCTACAATGAGCAGTTCTTC. The genes are TRBV7-3 and TRBJ2-1, with TRBD2 identical over 7 bases. The CDR3 totals 15 residues. CDR1 is SGHTA, CDR2 FQGTGA, per germline. V was clipped by 5 bases and J by 0 bases; unmatched bases: 4.